The 19 T cell receptor beta chains given below trace back to one sample, sequenced in a study of T cells after yellow fever vaccination. TCRdb re-analysed the 5' RACE reads in MiXCR, keeping a single row per CDR3 protein. The table records more than 300,000 distinct CDR3 sequences, 3.5% to 4.5% of them present only once. The source was PBMCs, collected 15 days after the yellow fever booster vaccination. These receptor sequences come from a man aged 18 to 29 who received the YFV17D yellow fever vaccine.

The chain couples TRBV18 to TRBJ2-2; 8 bases agree with TRBD1. This CDR3 comprises 15 residues. From germline, CDR1 is KGHSH and CDR2 LQKENI. V dropped 3 bases and J dropped 4; count of bases not matched to a gene: 4. The CDR3: CASSPYGTGTGELFF. In DNA, the CDR3 is TGTGCCAGCTCACCCTATGGGACAGGCACCGGGGAGCTGTTTTTT.

This clonotype was seen many times. The chain is built from TRBV7-2 and TRBJ2-1; maybe TRBD2 (5 bases). The CDR3 totals 14 residues. CDR1 and CDR2 from the germline V gene are SGHTA and FQGNSA. The V gene lost 1 base and the J gene lost 6 bases, with 10 bases spanning the gap. The CDR3 sequence: CASSLVLASNEQFF. Here the CDR3 DNA reads TGTGCCAGCAGCTTAGTCCTAGCTTCCAATGAGCAGTTCTTC.

This clonotype has at least ten counts. The chain recombines TRBV6-2 or TRBV6-3 with TRBJ1-1; D uncertain. The CDR3 totals 13 residues. Looked up from germline, CDR1 is MNHEY and CDR2 is SVGEGT. Trimming took off 6 bases at V and 6 bases at J, with 14 bases between the two ends. CDR3 DNA sequence: TGTGCCAGCAGCCAGGCAACCGGGGCTGAAGCTTTCTTT. Its translation: CASSQATGAEAFF.

Many counts were recorded for this clonotype. V gene TRBV29-1 combines with J gene TRBJ1-5; D possibly corresponds to TRBD1 (5 bases). The CDR3 consists of 13 residues. V was trimmed by 4 bases and J by 4 bases, leaving 11 bases between them. Germline V gene sequence: CDR1 SQVTM, CDR2 ANQGSEA. DNA for the CDR3: TGCAGCGTTGGCCAGGGTTTAAATCAGCCCCAGCATTTT. Its protein is CSVGQGLNQPQHF.

The rearrangement uses TRBV7-3 and TRBJ1-2; the D gene is possibly TRBD1 (5 bases). Germline CDR1 reads SGHTA; CDR2 reads FQGTGA. The CDR3 is 15 amino acids. V lost 6 bases and J lost 2, with 16 bases in between. The CDR3 region has the DNA TGTGCCAGCAGTCCCGCGGGAGGGGCGAACTATGGCTACACCTTC. Translated, it gives CASSPAGGANYGYTF.

This clonotype was counted at least ten times. This chain connects TRBV6-2 or TRBV6-3 to TRBJ1-5, with 9 bases matching TRBD1. After removal of 5 bases from V and 3 bases from J, the junction contained 5 bases not matched to a gene. Germline CDR1 MNHEY, CDR2 SVGEGT. This CDR3 has 15 residues. CDR3 in DNA: TGTGCCAGCAGTCTCCGGACAGGGGCCAATCAGCCCCAGCATTTT. Translating gives CASSLRTGANQPQHF.

In its sample, this clonotype was seen many times. V gene TRBV5-1 combines with J gene TRBJ2-3; 7 bases agree with TRBD1. The CDR3 has 15 residues. Germline V lookup: CDR1 SGHRS, CDR2 YFSETQ. After removal of 4 bases from V and 4 bases from J, the junction contained 9 bases not matched to a gene. CDR3 loop: CASSPGTAMADTQYF. CDR3 in DNA: TGCGCCAGCAGCCCCGGGACAGCGATGGCAGATACGCAGTATTTT.

This clonotype was detected only a few times. V gene TRBV30 combines with J gene TRBJ2-2; 8 bases map to TRBD1. The ends lost 3 bases at V and 4 bases at J; junction bases unmatched: 4. The CDR3 spans 14 residues. Germline assignment: CDR1 GTSNPN and CDR2 SVGIG (reference sequence). CDR3 region: CAWRGGQGTGELFF. In nucleotides, the CDR3 is TGTGCCTGGAGGGGAGGACAGGGCACCGGGGAGCTGTTTTTT.

This clonotype appeared many times. The genes are TRBV7-2 and TRBJ2-5; either TRBD1 or TRBD2 may fit D (5 bases each). V was pared by 0 bases and J by 5 bases, with 13 bases between. The CDR3 contains 15 residues. Germline V gene lookup returns CDR1 SGHTA and CDR2 FQGNSA. Written as DNA, the CDR3 is TGTGCCAGCAGCTTAGCAGCAGGGACGGGCGAGACCCAGTACTTC. Protein sequence: CASSLAAGTGETQYF.

This clonotype has a count of ten or more. The rearrangement joins TRBV11-1 to TRBJ2-3; 10 nucleotides align to TRBD2. The CDR3 is made up of 16 amino acids. The V gene end was trimmed by 5 bases and the J gene end by 2 bases; junction bases not matched to a gene: 7. CDR1 is SGHAT, CDR2 FQDESV, per germline (reference sequence). The CDR3, as DNA: TGTGCCAGCAGCCACGGGACTAGCGAATCCACAGATACGCAGTATTTT. Translating gives CASSHGTSESTDTQYF.

V and J are TRBV13 and TRBJ1-4; D possibly corresponds to TRBD1 (5 bases). Germline values: CDR1 PRHDT, CDR2 FYEKMQ (reference sequence). With 1 base removed from V and 8 bases from J, the gap between germline ends came to 17 bases. The CDR3 consists of 16 residues. This CDR3 reads CASSLAGGNGNEKLFF. DNA of the CDR3: TGTGCCAGCAGCTTAGCTGGGGGAAACGGCAACGAAAAACTGTTTTTT. The full variable domain, in which reference TRBV13 and TRBJ1-4 provide the parts outside the CDR3, is AAGVIQSPRHLIKEKRETATLKCYPIPRHDTVYWYQQGPGQDPQFLISFYEKMQSDKGSIPDRFSAQQFSDYHSELNMSSLELGDSALYFCASSLAGGNGNEKLFFGSGTQLSVL.

This clonotype occurred many times. The chain links TRBV12-3 or TRBV12-4 to TRBJ1-1; D gene uncertain. This CDR3 is 13 amino acids long. V gave up 5 bases and J gave up 4 bases, with 11 bases separating them. The CDR3: CASSNLPGTEAFF. In DNA, the CDR3 is TGTGCCAGCAGTAACCTTCCCGGCACTGAAGCTTTCTTT.

CDR3 sequence: CASSWGQGGVYEQYV. In DNA form, the CDR3 reads TGTGCCAGCAGTTGGGGACAGGGTGGCGTCTACGAGCAGTACGTC. The chain couples TRBV14 to TRBJ2-7, with 9 positions matching TRBD1. This CDR3 spans 15 amino acids. Trimming removed 6 bases from V and 3 bases from J; junction bases left unmatched: 9. Germline lookup yields CDR1 SGHDN and CDR2 FVKESK.

This clonotype was seen repeatedly, ten times or more. The chain links TRBV20-1 to TRBJ1-2; TRBD1 matches 8 bases. The CDR3 is 15 amino acids. With V trimmed by 7 bases and J by 1 base, 11 bases remained unmatched. CDR1 is DFQATT, CDR2 SNEGSKA, per germline (reference sequence). CDR3 DNA sequence: TGCAGTGTTAGGGCAGGGGGCGCGGGTAACTATGGCTACACCTTC. This translates into CSVRAGGAGNYGYTF.

The chain carries TRBV5-1 and TRBJ1-2, with unresolved D. The CDR3 has 13 residues. Germline V gene sequence: CDR1 SGHRS, CDR2 YFSETQ. With 0 bases removed from V and 4 bases from J, the gap between germline ends came to 7 bases. The CDR3 DNA follows: TGCGCCAGCAGCTTGGAGCTCCTCTATGGCTACACCTTC. Protein sequence: CASSLELLYGYTF.

This clonotype has a count of ten or more. The J gene is TRBJ2-1, the V gene TRBV6-2 or TRBV6-3; TRBD2 might be the D (5 bases). The V gene's germline CDR1 is MNHEY and CDR2 SVGEGT. The ends were cut back, 6 bases at V and 8 bases at J, with 14 bases in the middle. The CDR3 is 13 amino acids. This CDR3 reads CASSRRAAHEQFF. CDR3 coding DNA: TGTGCCAGCAGCCGGCGAGCGGCCCATGAGCAGTTCTTC.

The genes are TRBV7-2 and TRBJ2-5; TRBD2 aligns across 16 bases. CDR1 is SGHTA, CDR2 FQGNSA, per germline. V trimming: 1 base; J trimming: 4 bases; junction bases outside the gene matches: 3. This CDR3 region has 17 residues. The DNA for the CDR3 is TGTGCCAGCAGCTTAGTAGGGACTAGCGGGGGGGGAGAGACCCAGTACTTC. As protein: CASSLVGTSGGGETQYF.

This clonotype was recorded many times. The chain couples TRBV5-1 to TRBJ2-1, with D uncertain. V was shortened by 7 bases and J by 1 base, with 9 bases between the two germline ends. This CDR3 region has 13 residues. CDR1 is SGHRS and CDR2 is YFSETQ in the germline V gene. CDR3 nucleotide sequence: TGCGCCAGCCAGGAGAGGTCCTACAATGAGCAGTTCTTC. It translates to CASQERSYNEQFF.

This clonotype was counted only a few times. This chain uses TRBV7-9 with TRBJ1-6; TRBD1 might be the D (5 bases). The length of the CDR3 is 14 residues. Germline lookup yields CDR1 SEHNR and CDR2 FQNEAQ (reference sequence). Deletions cut 0 bases from V and 10 bases from J, with 10 bases between. CDR3 sequence reads: CASSLAGDESPLHF. In DNA, the CDR3 is TGTGCCAGCAGCTTAGCGGGGGATGAGTCACCCCTCCACTTT.